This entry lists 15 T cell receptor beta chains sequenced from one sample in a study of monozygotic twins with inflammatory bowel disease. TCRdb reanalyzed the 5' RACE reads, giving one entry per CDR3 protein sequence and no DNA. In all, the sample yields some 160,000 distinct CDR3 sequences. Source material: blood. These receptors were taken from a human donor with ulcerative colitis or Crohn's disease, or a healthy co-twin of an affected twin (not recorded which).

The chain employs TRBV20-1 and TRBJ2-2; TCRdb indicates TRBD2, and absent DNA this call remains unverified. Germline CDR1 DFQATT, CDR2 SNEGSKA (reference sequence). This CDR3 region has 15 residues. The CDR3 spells CSATRASQPTGELFF.

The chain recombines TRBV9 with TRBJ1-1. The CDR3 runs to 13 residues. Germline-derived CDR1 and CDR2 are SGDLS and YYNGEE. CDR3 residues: CASSPRLNTEAFF.

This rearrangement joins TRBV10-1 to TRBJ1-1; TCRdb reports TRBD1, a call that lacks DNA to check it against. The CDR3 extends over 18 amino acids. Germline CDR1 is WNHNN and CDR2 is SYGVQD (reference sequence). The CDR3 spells CASSEGTGDLERGTEAFF.

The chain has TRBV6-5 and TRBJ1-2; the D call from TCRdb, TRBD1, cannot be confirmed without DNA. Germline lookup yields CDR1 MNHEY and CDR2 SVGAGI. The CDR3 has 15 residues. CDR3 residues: CASSYVWGGNYGYTF.

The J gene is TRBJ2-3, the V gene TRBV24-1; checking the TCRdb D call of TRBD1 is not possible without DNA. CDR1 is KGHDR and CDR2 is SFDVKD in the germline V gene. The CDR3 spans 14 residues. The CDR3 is CATSDPGVTDTQYF.

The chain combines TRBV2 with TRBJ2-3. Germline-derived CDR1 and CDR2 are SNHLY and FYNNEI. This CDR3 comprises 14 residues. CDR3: CASSEIRSTDTQYF.

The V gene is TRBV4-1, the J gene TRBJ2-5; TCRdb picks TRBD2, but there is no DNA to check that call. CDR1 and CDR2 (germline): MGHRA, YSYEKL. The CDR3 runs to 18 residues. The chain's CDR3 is CASSQDGRGASGRETQYF.

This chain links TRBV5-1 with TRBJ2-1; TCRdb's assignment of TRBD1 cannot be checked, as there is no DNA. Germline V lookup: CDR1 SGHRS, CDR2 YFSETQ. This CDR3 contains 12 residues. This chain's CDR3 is CATKTGRDEQFF. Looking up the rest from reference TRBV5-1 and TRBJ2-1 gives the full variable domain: KAGVTQTPRYLIKTRGQQVTLSCSPISGHRSVSWYQQTPGQGLQFLFEYFSETQRNKGNFPGRFSGRQFSNSRSEMNVSTLELGDSALYLCATKTGRDEQFFGPGTRLTVL.

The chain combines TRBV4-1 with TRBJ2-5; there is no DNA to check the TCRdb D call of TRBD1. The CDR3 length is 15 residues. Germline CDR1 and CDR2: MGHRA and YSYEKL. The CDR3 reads CASSLEGWGQETQYF.

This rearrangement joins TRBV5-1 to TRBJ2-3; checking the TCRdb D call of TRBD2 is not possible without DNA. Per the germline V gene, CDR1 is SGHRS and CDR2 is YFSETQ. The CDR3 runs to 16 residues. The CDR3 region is CASSFSGLAAGDTQYF.

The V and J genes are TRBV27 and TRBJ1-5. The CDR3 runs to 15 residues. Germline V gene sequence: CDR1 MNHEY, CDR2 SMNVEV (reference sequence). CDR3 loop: CASSSQGGGNQPQHF.

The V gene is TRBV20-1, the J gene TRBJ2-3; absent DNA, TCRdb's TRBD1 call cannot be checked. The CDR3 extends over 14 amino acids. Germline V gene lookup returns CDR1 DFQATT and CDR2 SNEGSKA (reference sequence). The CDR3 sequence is CSARVATGVDTQYF.

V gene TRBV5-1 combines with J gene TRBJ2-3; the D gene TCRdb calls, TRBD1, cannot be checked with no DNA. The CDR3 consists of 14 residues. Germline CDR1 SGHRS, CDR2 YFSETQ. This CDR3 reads CASKQQGSTDTQYF.

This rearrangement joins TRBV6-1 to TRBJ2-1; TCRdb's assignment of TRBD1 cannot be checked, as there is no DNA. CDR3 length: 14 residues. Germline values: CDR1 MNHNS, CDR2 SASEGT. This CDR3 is CASSRLLQGNEQFF.

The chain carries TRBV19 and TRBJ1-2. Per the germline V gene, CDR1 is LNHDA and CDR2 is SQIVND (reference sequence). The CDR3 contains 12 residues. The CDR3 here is CASRKGDRGYTF.